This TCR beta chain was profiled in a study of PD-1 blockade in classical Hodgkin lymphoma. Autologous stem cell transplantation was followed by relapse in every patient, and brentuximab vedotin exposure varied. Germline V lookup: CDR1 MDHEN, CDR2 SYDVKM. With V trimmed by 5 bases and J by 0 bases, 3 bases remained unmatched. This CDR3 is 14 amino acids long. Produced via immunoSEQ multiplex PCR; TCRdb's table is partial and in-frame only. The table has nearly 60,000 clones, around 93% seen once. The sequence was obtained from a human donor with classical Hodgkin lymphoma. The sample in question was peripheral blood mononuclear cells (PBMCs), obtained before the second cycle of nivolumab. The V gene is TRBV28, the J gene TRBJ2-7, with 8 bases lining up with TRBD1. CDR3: CASSPDRASYEQYF. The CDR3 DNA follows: TGTGCCAGCAGTCCGGACAGGGCCTCCTACGAGCAGTACTTC.